Detailed here is one TCR beta chain. The antigen it binds to is not known. No per-base quality is available; no much larger clone lies one base away. Via the germline V gene, CDR1 is SQVTM and CDR2 ANQGSEA. For this chain, trimming is 4 bases at the V end and 10 bases at the J end, and the number of junction bases without a gene match is 13. The CDR3 spans 15 residues, from the cysteine through the phenylalanine. Just the 45-base CDR3 DNA is kept, in frame starting at base 1. This sample's treatment or condition label indicates: allogeneic hematopoietic cell transplantation with graft depleted of TCRalphabeta T cells and CD19 B cells. Transplant recipients were children who received TCRalphabeta/CD19-depleted allogeneic hematopoietic cell grafts. This sample is part of a study of T-cell reconstitution after alpha-beta-depleted transplantation in children listed by TCRdb under 2016. For context, the study as a whole: Using TCR repertoire profiling, the study followed T-cell immune reconstitution in a quantitative way in children after TCRalphabeta/CD19-depleted allogeneic hematopoietic cell transplantation. Results and caveats for the whole study, not just this receptor: About two months after transplant, the apparently early recovery of alphabetaT-cell counts reportedly depended on just several hundred clones that had expanded rapidly and came from non-depleted graft cells. In some patients, the high TCRbeta diversity seen at day 60 was put down to recipient T cells and intrathymic progenitors that had survived conditioning. Hyperexpanded clone frequencies declined over subsequent months; after one year, T-cell counts and TCRbeta diversity were mostly attributed to newly produced T cells.

Library construction relied on PCR. TCRdb lists the instrument as Illumina HiSeq 2500. TCR library preparation used molecular barcoding, with unique molecular identifiers applied to normalize quantification of the TCRbeta repertoire. TCRdb reanalyzed the raw reads on its own, using fastp at Q25 for trimming and MiXCR for clone calling, and kept in-frame beta chains. Records with the same CDR3 protein are collapsed into one entry carrying the most frequent genes and DNA. The sample includes roughly 400,000 distinct CDR3 sequences, with roughly two fifths observed a single time. Together, the top ten hold 27% of the sample.

The chain employs TRBV29-1 and TRBJ2-1, with 10 bases in between that match TRBD2. This TCR derives from a girl aged 2-9 years with aplastic anemia, due to receive a stem cell transplant. This specimen consisted of PBMCs, obtained before TCRalphabeta/CD19-depleted stem cell transplant. The base sequence is TGCAGCGTTGGAGTCAGCAAGCGGGGGGGAGGAGAGCAGTTCTTC. This yields the protein CSVGVSKRGGGEQFF.